This entry lists 3 T cell receptor beta chains sequenced from one sample in a study of T cell clonotyping in hematopoietic cell transplantation. Noted time point: recipient sample about 28 days before transplant, after cytoreduction. Sequencing used immunoSEQ multiplex PCR; TCRdb keeps in-frame clones, though not all of them. The data hold approximately 44,000 clones, with roughly 80% observed a single time. Specimen: peripheral blood mononuclear cells, collected before stem cell transplant. These receptors were collected from a man in his fifties or sixties with myelodysplastic syndrome. Some clones in this sample may be carry-over from other donors' samples.

This chain connects TRBV30 to TRBJ2-3; no clear D. Germline V CDR1 and CDR2: GTSNPN, SVGIG (reference sequence). This CDR3 comprises 16 residues. Trimming removed 0 bases from V and 0 bases from J, with 13 bases in between. CDR3 amino acids: CAWSVAQSLSTDTQYF. CDR3 nucleotides: TGTGCCTGGAGTGTAGCCCAGTCCCTTAGCACAGATACGCAGTATTTT.

The V call is TRBV11-1, the J call TRBJ2-1; 8 bases map to TRBD2. V trimming: 3 bases; J trimming: 4 bases; junction bases outside the gene matches: 8. This CDR3 has 16 amino acids. Germline CDR1 reads SGHAT; CDR2 reads FQDESV (reference sequence). CDR3 region: CASSLNEAGVYNEQFF. CDR3 nucleotides: TGTGCCAGCAGCTTGAACGAAGCGGGGGTTTACAATGAGCAGTTCTTC. The full variable domain, in which reference TRBV11-1 and TRBJ2-1 provide the parts outside the CDR3, is EAEVAQSPRYKITEKSQAVAFWCDPISGHATLYWYRQILGQGPELLVQFQDESVVDDSQLPKDRFSAERLKGVDSTLKIQPAELGDSAMYLCASSLNEAGVYNEQFFGPGTRLTVL.

This rearrangement joins TRBV6-5 to TRBJ1-3; tentatively, D is TRBD1 (5 bases). The CDR3 length is 14 residues. Germline CDR1 reads MNHEY; CDR2 reads SVGAGI. Trimming took off 5 bases at V and 2 bases at J, with 10 bases between the two ends. CDR3 loop: CASSQGATGNTIYF. The CDR3 bases are TGTGCCAGCAGTCAAGGGGCAACTGGAAACACCATATATTTT.